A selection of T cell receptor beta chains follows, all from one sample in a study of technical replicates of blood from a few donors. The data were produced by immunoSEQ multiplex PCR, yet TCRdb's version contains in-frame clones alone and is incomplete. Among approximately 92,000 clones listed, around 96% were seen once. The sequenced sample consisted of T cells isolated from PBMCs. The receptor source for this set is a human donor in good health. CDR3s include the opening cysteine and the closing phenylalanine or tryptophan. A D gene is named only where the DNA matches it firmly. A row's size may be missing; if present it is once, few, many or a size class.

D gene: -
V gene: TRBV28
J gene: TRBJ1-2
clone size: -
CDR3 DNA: TGTGCCAGCAGTACAGGAAACAACTATGGCTACACCTTC
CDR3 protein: CASSTGNNYGYTF

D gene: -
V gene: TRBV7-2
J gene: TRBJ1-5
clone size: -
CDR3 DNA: TGTGCCAGCAGCTTAAACAGGGATAGCAATCAGCCCCAGCATTTT
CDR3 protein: CASSLNRDSNQPQHF

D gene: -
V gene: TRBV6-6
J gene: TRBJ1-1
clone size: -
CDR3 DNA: TGTGCCAGCAGTTATGTGGCAGGGGACGATCGTGCTTTCTTT
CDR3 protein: CASSYVAGDDRAFF

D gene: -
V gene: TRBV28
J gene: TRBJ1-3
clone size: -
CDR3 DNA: TGTGCCAGCAGTTTAACCGGGGGGGCAAACACCATATATTTT
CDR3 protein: CASSLTGGANTIYF

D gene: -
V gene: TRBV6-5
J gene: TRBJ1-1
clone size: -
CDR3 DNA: TGTGCCAGCAGTTATAAAACAGGTTCGGTTACTGAAGCTTTCTTT
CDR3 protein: CASSYKTGSVTEAFF

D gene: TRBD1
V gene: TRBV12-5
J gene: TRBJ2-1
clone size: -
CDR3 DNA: TGTGCTAGTGGTTTGGTACTCCGAGGGACAGGGGAAGGCAATGAGCAGTTCTTC
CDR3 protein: CASGLVLRGTGEGNEQFF

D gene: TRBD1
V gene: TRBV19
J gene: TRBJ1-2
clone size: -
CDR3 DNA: TGTGCCAGTAGTTCCCGGACAGGGGCCGACTATGGCTACACCTTC
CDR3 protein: CASSSRTGADYGYTF

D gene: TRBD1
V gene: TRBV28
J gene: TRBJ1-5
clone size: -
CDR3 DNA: TGTGCCAGCAGTTTCTCGGACAGGGATCAGCCCCAGCATTTT
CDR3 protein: CASSFSDRDQPQHF

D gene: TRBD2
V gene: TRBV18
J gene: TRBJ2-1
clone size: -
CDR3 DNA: TGTGCCAGCTCACCAATTAGCGGGAGCTCCTACAATGAGCAGTTCTTC
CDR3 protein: CASSPISGSSYNEQFF

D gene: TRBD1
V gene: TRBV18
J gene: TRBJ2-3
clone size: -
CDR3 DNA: TGTGCCAGCTCACCTACGACCGGGACAGGGGGCGCAGATACGCAGTATTTT
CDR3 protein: CASSPTTGTGGADTQYF

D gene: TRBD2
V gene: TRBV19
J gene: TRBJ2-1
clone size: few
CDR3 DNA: TGTGCCAGTAGTAGTAGCGGGAGAGTTTACAATGAGCAGTTCTTC
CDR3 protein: CASSSSGRVYNEQFF

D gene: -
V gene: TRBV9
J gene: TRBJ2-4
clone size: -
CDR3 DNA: TGTGCCAGCAGCCCAGGGGTAGCCAAAAACATTCAGTACTTC
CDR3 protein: CASSPGVAKNIQYF

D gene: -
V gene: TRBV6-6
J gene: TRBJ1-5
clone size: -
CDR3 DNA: TGTGCCTGCTGGGGGGGATCTAGCAATCAGCCCCAGCATTTT
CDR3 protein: CACWGGSSNQPQHF

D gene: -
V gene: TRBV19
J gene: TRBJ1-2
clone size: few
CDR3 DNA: TGTGCCAGTAGTATAAGGGGCAGAGACTATGGCTACACCTTC
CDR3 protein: CASSIRGRDYGYTF

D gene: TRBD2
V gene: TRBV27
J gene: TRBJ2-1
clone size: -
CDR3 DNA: TGTGCCACTAGCGGGGGGCTCTACAATGAGCAGTTCTTC
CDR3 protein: CATSGGLYNEQFF

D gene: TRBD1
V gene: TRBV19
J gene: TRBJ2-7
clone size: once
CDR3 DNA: TGTGCCAGTAGCTGGACAGGGGGCGGCTACGAGCAGTACTTC
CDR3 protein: CASSWTGGGYEQYF

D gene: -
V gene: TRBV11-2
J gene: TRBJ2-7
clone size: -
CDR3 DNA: TGTGCCAGCAGCTCAACCTCTTCCGGGATCGGGCACTACGAGCAGTACTTC
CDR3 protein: CASSSTSSGIGHYEQYF

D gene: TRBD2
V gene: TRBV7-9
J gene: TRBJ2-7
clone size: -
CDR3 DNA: TGTGCCAGCAGCTACGGGGTGGGGAATCCAGCGGGAGGGCAGTACTTC
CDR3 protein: CASSYGVGNPAGGQYF

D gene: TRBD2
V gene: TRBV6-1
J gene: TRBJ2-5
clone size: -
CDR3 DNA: TGTGCCAGCAGTGAAGCGCTAGCGGGAGGGCGCAAGCAGTACTTC
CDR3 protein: CASSEALAGGRKQYF

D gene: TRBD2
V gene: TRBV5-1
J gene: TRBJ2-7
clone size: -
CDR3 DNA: TGCGCCAGCAGCTTGTTTGCGACTAGCGGGGGCCTTAATTCCTACGAGCAGTACTTC
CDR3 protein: CASSLFATSGGLNSYEQYF

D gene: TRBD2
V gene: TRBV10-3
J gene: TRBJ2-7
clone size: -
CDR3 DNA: TGTGCCATCAGTACTAGCGGGAGTATCTCCTACGAGCAGTACTTC
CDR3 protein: CAISTSGSISYEQYF

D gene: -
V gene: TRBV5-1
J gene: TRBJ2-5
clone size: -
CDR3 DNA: TGCGCCAGCAGCTTCGGGGGAGATGGGGAGACCCAGTACTTC
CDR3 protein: CASSFGGDGETQYF

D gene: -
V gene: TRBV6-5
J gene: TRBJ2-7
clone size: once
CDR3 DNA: TGTGCCAGCAGTGGAACTAGATTCTACGAGCAGTACTTC
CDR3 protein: CASSGTRFYEQYF